Listed below are T cell receptor beta chains from one sample, sequenced in a study of cytomegalovirus exposure and HLA in healthy donors. Assay: immunoSEQ multiplex PCR; the TCRdb copy retains only in-frame clones and omits some. In the table there are about 150,000 clones, about 89% of which are singletons. Specimen: PBMCs. The source of these receptors is a woman under 30 in good health and CMV-seropositive. CDR3s include the opening cysteine and the closing phenylalanine or tryptophan. Fields, in order: V gene, clone size, CDR3 length, J gene, D gene, CDR3 protein, CDR3 DNA. D genes are given only for firm matches. Not all rows give a size; the values are once, few, many and, for expanded clones, a class.

V: TRBV6-5
size: NA
length: 15
J: TRBJ2-7
D: TRBD2
CDR3: CASSRITRAGGEQYF
DNA: TGTGCCAGCAGTCGGATTACTAGAGCGGGAGGCGAGCAGTACTTC

V: TRBV5-6
size: NA
length: 15
J: TRBJ1-1
D: TRBD1
CDR3: CASSRGDRGKTEAFF
DNA: TGTGCCAGCAGCCGAGGGGACAGGGGTAAGACTGAAGCTTTCTTT

V: TRBV12-5
size: NA
length: 16
J: TRBJ1-5
D: TRBD1
CDR3: CASATTGGAGNQPQHF
DNA: TGTGCTAGTGCCACCACAGGGGGCGCCGGAAATCAGCCCCAGCATTTT

V: TRBV2
size: NA
length: 14
J: TRBJ1-4
D: NA
CDR3: CASKMTVTEEKLFF
DNA: TGTGCCAGCAAAATGACAGTCACTGAAGAAAAACTGTTTTTT

V: TRBV11-3
size: once
length: 14
J: TRBJ2-7
D: NA
CDR3: CASSLAGISWEQYF
DNA: TGTGCCAGCAGCTTAGCGGGAATTTCCTGGGAGCAGTACTTC

V: TRBV11-3
size: NA
length: 13
J: TRBJ2-5
D: NA
CDR3: CASSLGRGETQYF
DNA: TGTGCCAGCAGCTTAGGGAGGGGAGAGACCCAGTACTTC

V: TRBV7-8
size: NA
length: 16
J: TRBJ2-1
D: TRBD1
CDR3: CASSPGWDRGLNEQFF
DNA: TGTGCCAGCAGCCCCGGGTGGGACAGGGGGCTTAATGAGCAGTTCTTC

V: TRBV6-6
size: once
length: 15
J: TRBJ1-5
D: TRBD1
CDR3: CASSYRGQGPQPQHF
DNA: TGTGCCAGCAGTTACCGAGGACAGGGGCCTCAGCCCCAGCATTTT

V: TRBV5-4
size: NA
length: 14
J: TRBJ2-4
D: TRBD1
CDR3: CASSPPDRGDIQYF
DNA: TGTGCCAGCAGCCCACCGGACAGGGGGGACATTCAGTACTTC

V: TRBV6-1
size: NA
length: 13
J: TRBJ1-2
D: TRBD1
CDR3: CASSSGQGGGYTF
DNA: TGTGCCAGCAGTTCGGGACAGGGCGGTGGCTACACCTTC

V: TRBV6-5
size: once
length: 10
J: TRBJ2-3
D: NA
CDR3: CASSSDTQYF
DNA: TGTGCCAGCAGTTCTGATACGCAGTATTTT

V: TRBV28
size: NA
length: 14
J: TRBJ2-7
D: TRBD2
CDR3: CASSLSSGKDEQYF
DNA: TGTGCCAGCAGTCTCTCTAGCGGGAAAGACGAGCAGTACTTC

V: TRBV29-1
size: NA
length: 16
J: TRBJ2-1
D: TRBD1
CDR3: CSVDSGTGPLYNEQFF
DNA: TGCAGCGTTGATAGTGGGACAGGTCCCCTCTACAATGAGCAGTTCTTC

V: TRBV7-9
size: NA
length: 14
J: TRBJ1-5
D: TRBD1
CDR3: CASSSGQVNQPQHF
DNA: TGTGCCAGCAGCTCGGGACAGGTTAATCAGCCCCAGCATTTT

V: TRBV5-1
size: NA
length: 14
J: TRBJ2-7
D: TRBD1
CDR3: CASSWGQGGYEQYF
DNA: TGCGCCAGCAGCTGGGGACAGGGAGGATACGAGCAGTACTTC

V: TRBV4-2
size: NA
length: 18
J: TRBJ2-1
D: TRBD2
CDR3: CASSQGARTSGRTNEQFF
DNA: TGTGCCAGCAGCCAAGGGGCCAGGACTAGCGGAAGGACCAATGAGCAGTTCTTC

V: TRBV7-2
size: NA
length: 15
J: TRBJ2-3
D: TRBD2
CDR3: CASSLAGGPTDTQYF
DNA: TGTGCCAGCAGTTTAGCGGGAGGGCCCACAGATACGCAGTATTTT

V: TRBV4-1
size: NA
length: 14
J: TRBJ1-2
D: TRBD1
CDR3: CASSQATGGYGYTF
DNA: TGCGCCAGCAGCCAAGCTACAGGGGGCTATGGCTACACCTTC

V: TRBV4-2
size: NA
length: 15
J: TRBJ2-7
D: TRBD2
CDR3: CASSLKAGGAYEQYF
DNA: TGTGCCAGCAGCCTAAAAGCGGGAGGGGCCTACGAGCAGTACTTC

V: TRBV29-1
size: once
length: 15
J: TRBJ2-1
D: NA
CDR3: CSVGGQGGGNNEQFF
DNA: TGCAGCGTTGGTGGACAGGGAGGGGGAAACAATGAGCAGTTCTTC

V: TRBV2
size: NA
length: 17
J: TRBJ2-6
D: NA
CDR3: CASSEGQSLSGANVLTF
DNA: TGTGCCAGCAGTGAAGGGCAGTCCCTCTCTGGGGCCAACGTCCTGACTTTC

V: TRBV5-4
size: NA
length: 13
J: TRBJ2-3
D: TRBD2
CDR3: CASRSPGRGTQYF
DNA: TGTGCCAGCAGATCGCCCGGGAGGGGTACGCAGTATTTT

V: TRBV28
size: NA
length: 12
J: TRBJ2-7
D: NA
CDR3: CASSQRGVEQYF
DNA: TGTGCCAGCAGTCAACGCGGGGTCGAGCAGTACTTC

V: TRBV6-4
size: NA
length: 17
J: TRBJ2-7
D: TRBD2
CDR3: CASIRGSSGRPRSCQYF
DNA: TGTGCCAGCATCCGAGGGTCTAGCGGGAGGCCCCGGTCCTGCCAGTACTTC

V: TRBV6-1
size: NA
length: 14
J: TRBJ1-2
D: NA
CDR3: CASSEESRGYGYTF
DNA: TGTGCCAGCAGTGAAGAGAGTCGGGGATATGGCTACACCTTC

V: TRBV11-3
size: NA
length: 14
J: TRBJ2-3
D: NA
CDR3: CASSLGARTDTQYF
DNA: TGTGCCAGCAGCTTAGGGGCGCGCACAGATACGCAGTATTTT

V: TRBV28
size: NA
length: 12
J: TRBJ1-5
D: TRBD1
CDR3: CASGQGNQPQHF
DNA: TGTGCCAGCGGACAGGGCAATCAGCCCCAGCATTTT

V: TRBV6-5
size: NA
length: 13
J: TRBJ2-1
D: TRBD2
CDR3: CASSFDSGSEEFF
DNA: TGTGCCAGCAGTTTCGATAGCGGGAGTGAGGAGTTCTTC

V: TRBV2
size: NA
length: 13
J: TRBJ2-1
D: TRBD2
CDR3: CARGLAGLAEQFF
DNA: TGTGCCAGGGGACTAGCGGGACTCGCTGAGCAGTTCTTC

V: TRBV10-2
size: NA
length: 14
J: TRBJ1-5
D: NA
CDR3: CASTEGDTYQPQHF
DNA: TGCGCCAGCACCGAAGGGGACACTTATCAGCCCCAGCATTTT

V: TRBV19
size: NA
length: 15
J: TRBJ2-2
D: NA
CDR3: CASSSTPRGPGELFF
DNA: TGTGCCAGTAGTTCGACACCCCGAGGGCCCGGGGAGCTGTTTTTT

V: TRBV6-6
size: few
length: 14
J: TRBJ1-1
D: NA
CDR3: CASSYSQGDTEAFF
DNA: TGTGCCAGCAGTTACTCTCAGGGTGACACTGAAGCTTTCTTT

V: TRBV4-1
size: few
length: 13
J: TRBJ2-1
D: NA
CDR3: CASSQATSNEQFF
DNA: TGCGCCAGCAGCCAAGCTACTAGCAATGAGCAGTTCTTC

V: TRBV28
size: many
length: 15
J: TRBJ2-7
D: TRBD2
CDR3: CASSLGGGKYYEQYF
DNA: TGTGCCAGCAGTTTGGGCGGGGGGAAATACTACGAGCAGTACTTC

V: TRBV2
size: NA
length: 15
J: TRBJ2-7
D: TRBD1
CDR3: CASSNQGVTVYEQYF
DNA: TGTGCCAGCAGTAATCAGGGGGTGACGGTCTACGAGCAGTACTTC

V: TRBV25-1
size: once
length: 11
J: TRBJ2-5
D: NA
CDR3: CASMAGLYQYF
DNA: TGTGCCAGCATGGCGGGGCTCTACCAGTACTTC

V: TRBV11-3
size: NA
length: 16
J: TRBJ1-1
D: TRBD1
CDR3: CASSLGDRFMNTEAFF
DNA: TGTGCCAGCAGCTTAGGGGACAGGTTTATGAACACTGAAGCTTTCTTT

V: TRBV27
size: NA
length: 17
J: TRBJ1-1
D: TRBD1
CDR3: CASSSGQGEDMNTEAFF
DNA: TGTGCCAGCAGTTCGGGACAGGGGGAGGACATGAACACTGAAGCTTTCTTT

V: TRBV9
size: NA
length: 15
J: TRBJ1-3
D: NA
CDR3: CASSVTPISGNTIYF
DNA: TGTGCCAGCAGCGTTACACCAATCTCTGGAAACACCATATATTTT

V: TRBV5-6
size: NA
length: 12
J: TRBJ2-3
D: NA
CDR3: CASSRRAVTQYF
DNA: TGTGCCAGCAGCCGTCGTGCGGTTACGCAGTATTTT

V: TRBV9
size: NA
length: 14
J: TRBJ2-1
D: NA
CDR3: CASSVDDFYNEQFF
DNA: TGTGCCAGCAGCGTAGACGACTTCTACAATGAGCAGTTCTTC

V: TRBV28
size: NA
length: 12
J: TRBJ2-3
D: NA
CDR3: CASSLILDTQYF
DNA: TGTGCCAGCAGTTTAATCCTGGATACGCAGTATTTT

V: TRBV9
size: NA
length: 15
J: TRBJ2-1
D: TRBD2
CDR3: CASSVVGTRNNEQFF
DNA: TGTGCCAGCAGCGTAGTTGGGACTAGGAACAATGAGCAGTTCTTC

V: TRBV6-5
size: few
length: 15
J: TRBJ2-1
D: TRBD1
CDR3: CASSKFRDRVNEQFF
DNA: TGTGCCAGCAGTAAATTCCGGGACAGGGTTAATGAGCAGTTCTTC

V: TRBV11-3
size: NA
length: 15
J: TRBJ2-7
D: TRBD2
CDR3: CASSPTSLSSYEQYF
DNA: TGTGCCAGCAGCCCGACTAGCTTATCCTCCTACGAGCAGTACTTC

V: TRBV2
size: once
length: 13
J: TRBJ1-1
D: NA
CDR3: CASSGQEGTEAFF
DNA: TGTGCCAGCAGTGGACAGGAAGGCACTGAAGCTTTCTTT

V: TRBV5-1
size: NA
length: 15
J: TRBJ2-2
D: NA
CDR3: CASRRDTSNTGELFF
DNA: TGCGCCAGCAGACGGGACACTTCGAACACCGGGGAGCTGTTTTTT

V: TRBV5-1
size: NA
length: 14
J: TRBJ2-7
D: NA
CDR3: CASYEWEDSYEQYF
DNA: TGCGCCAGCTATGAGTGGGAGGACTCCTACGAGCAGTACTTC

V: TRBV6-5
size: NA
length: 15
J: TRBJ2-2
D: NA
CDR3: CASNGPGGNTGELFF
DNA: TGTGCCAGCAATGGGCCAGGTGGGAACACCGGGGAGCTGTTTTTT

V: TRBV4-3
size: NA
length: 14
J: TRBJ2-3
D: TRBD2
CDR3: CASSYSGITDTQYF
DNA: TGCGCCAGCAGCTATAGCGGGATCACAGATACGCAGTATTTT

V: TRBV10-1
size: NA
length: 14
J: TRBJ1-1
D: NA
CDR3: CASSPGLGNTEAFF
DNA: TGCGCCAGCAGTCCCGGACTCGGGAACACTGAAGCTTTCTTT

V: TRBV4-3
size: NA
length: 15
J: TRBJ2-3
D: TRBD2
CDR3: CASSQEGGRTDTQYF
DNA: TGCGCCAGCAGCCAAGAAGGCGGGAGGACAGATACGCAGTATTTT

V: TRBV27
size: NA
length: 14
J: TRBJ2-7
D: TRBD2
CDR3: CASSYSGPNYEQYF
DNA: TGTGCCAGCAGCTATAGCGGGCCGAACTACGAGCAGTACTTC

V: TRBV5-4
size: NA
length: 16
J: TRBJ2-1
D: NA
CDR3: CASSLSRDSSYNEQFF
DNA: TGTGCCAGCAGCTTGAGTCGGGATAGCTCCTACAATGAGCAGTTCTTC